A single T cell receptor beta chain is shown here with its context. The data derive from a study of cytomegalovirus exposure and HLA in healthy donors. The CDR3 sequence is 16 residues long. Germline trimming cut 4 bases from V and 6 bases from J; bases unmatched to any gene: 9. Germline loops: CDR1 MGHRA, CDR2 YSYEKL. TCRdb's table, derived via immunoSEQ multiplex PCR, lists solely in-frame clones and lacks some. The profile shows over 200,000 clones, about 90% of them singletons. This sequence was found in a woman aged 18 to 35 in good health and CMV-seronegative. Sequencing input: PBMCs. The V call is TRBV4-1, the J call TRBJ1-2; 12 nucleotides match TRBD1. This CDR3 reads CASSLPPGQGAHGYTF. CDR3 bases: TGCGCCAGCAGCCTACCCCCGGGACAGGGGGCGCATGGCTACACCTTC.